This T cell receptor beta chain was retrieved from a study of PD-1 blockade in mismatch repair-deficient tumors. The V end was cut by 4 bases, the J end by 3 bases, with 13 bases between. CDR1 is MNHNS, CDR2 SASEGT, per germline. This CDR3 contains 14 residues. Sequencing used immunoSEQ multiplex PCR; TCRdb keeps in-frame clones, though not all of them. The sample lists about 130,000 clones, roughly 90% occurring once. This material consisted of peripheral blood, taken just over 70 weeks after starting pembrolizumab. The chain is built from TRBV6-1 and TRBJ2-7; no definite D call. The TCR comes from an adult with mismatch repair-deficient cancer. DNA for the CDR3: TGTGCCAGCAGTGCTAGGGCAGAGAGCTACGAGCAGTACTTC. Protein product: CASSARAESYEQYF.